This T cell receptor (beta chain) was recorded in a study of T cells in Graves' hyperthyroidism and ophthalmopathy. The study's findings and limits: The model predicted ophthalmopathy a median about 6.6 months before onset.

Researchers amplified the TCR beta CDR3 regions from RNA transcripts. Carried out on the TCR CDR3, a first-round RT-PCR used the HTBI primer set. TCRdb processed the multiplex PCR reads anew with MiXCR; each CDR3 protein has one entry. The sample holds under 350,000 distinct CDR3 sequences, around a fifth seen once. V was pared by 5 bases and J by 6 bases, with 13 bases between. Germline V gene lookup returns CDR1 SGHDN and CDR2 FVKESK. The CDR3 sequence is 13 residues long. Those patients with uncontrolled infection, other autoimmune disease, pregnancy or lactation were excluded. The study based diagnoses on clinical symptoms, serum thyroxine and TRAb, thyroid ultrasound and orbital computed tomography. This clonotype was detected many times. The antigen is undetermined.

The gene calls are TRBV14 and TRBJ1-2, with a weak D call TRBD1 (5 bases). This clonotype originated in a woman between 50 and 59 years old with Graves' hyperthyroidism. The sample consisted of blood. In DNA form, the CDR3 reads TGTGCCAGCAGCGGCCCTTGGGGCGATGGCTACACCTTC. It encodes CASSGPWGDGYTF.